Listed here are 2 T cell receptor beta chains from one sample, sequenced in a study of cytomegalovirus exposure and HLA in healthy donors. Researchers ran the PCR with 60 Vbeta and 13 Jbeta primers. Assay: immunoSEQ multiplex PCR; the TCRdb copy retains only in-frame clones and omits some. The sample lists over 150,000 clones, about 80% seen once, with roughly 10% in the top ten. The source material was PBMCs. These receptors all come from a man younger than 35 in good health and CMV-seropositive.

V usage is TRBV9 and J usage is TRBJ1-1; possibly TRBD1 for D (5 bases). Trimming removed 3 bases at V and 4 bases at J, with 10 bases between. CDR1 SGDLS and CDR2 YYNGEE come from the germline V gene. CDR3 size: 13 residues. The CDR3 reads CASSEGRLTEAFF. The CDR3 DNA reads TGTGCCAGCAGCGAGGGGCGGCTCACTGAAGCTTTCTTT.

The chain recombines TRBV9 with TRBJ2-6; possibly TRBD2 for D (7 bases). From germline, CDR1 is SGDLS and CDR2 YYNGEE. Trimming shortened V by 4 bases and J by 3 bases, and 20 bases separated the two germline ends. The CDR3 is 18 residues long. CDR3 sequence reads: CASSHIGGGALGANVLTF. Written as DNA, the CDR3 is TGTGCCAGCAGCCACATTGGGGGGGGCGCACTTGGGGCCAACGTCCTGACTTTC.